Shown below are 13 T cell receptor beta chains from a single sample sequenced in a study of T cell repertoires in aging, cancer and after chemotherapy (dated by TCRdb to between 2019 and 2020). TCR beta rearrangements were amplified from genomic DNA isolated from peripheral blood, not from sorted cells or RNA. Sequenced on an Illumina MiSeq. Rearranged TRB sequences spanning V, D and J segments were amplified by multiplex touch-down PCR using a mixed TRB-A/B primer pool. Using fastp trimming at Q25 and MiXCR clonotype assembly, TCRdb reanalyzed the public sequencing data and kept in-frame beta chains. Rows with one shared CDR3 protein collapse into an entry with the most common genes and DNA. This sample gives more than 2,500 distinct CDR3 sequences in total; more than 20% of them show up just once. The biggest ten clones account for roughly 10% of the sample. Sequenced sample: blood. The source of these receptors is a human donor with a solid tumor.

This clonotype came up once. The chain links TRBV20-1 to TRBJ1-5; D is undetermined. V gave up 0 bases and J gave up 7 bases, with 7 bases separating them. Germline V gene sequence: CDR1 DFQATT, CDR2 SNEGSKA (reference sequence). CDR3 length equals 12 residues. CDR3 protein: CSARDQRQPQHF. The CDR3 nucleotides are TGCAGTGCTAGAGATCAAAGGCAGCCCCAGCATTTT.

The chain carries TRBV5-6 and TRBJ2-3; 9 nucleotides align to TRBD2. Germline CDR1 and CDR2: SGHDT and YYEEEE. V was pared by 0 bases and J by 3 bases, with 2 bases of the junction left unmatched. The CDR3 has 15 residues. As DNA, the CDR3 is TGTGCCAGCAGCTTGGCTCTAGCGGGGACAGATACGCAGTATTTT. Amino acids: CASSLALAGTDTQYF.

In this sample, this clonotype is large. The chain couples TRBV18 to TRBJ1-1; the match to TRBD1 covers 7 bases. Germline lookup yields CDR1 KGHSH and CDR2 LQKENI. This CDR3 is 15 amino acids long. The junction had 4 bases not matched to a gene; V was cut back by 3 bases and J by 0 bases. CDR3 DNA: TGTGCCAGCTCACCGGTGACAGGGTTGAACACTGAAGCTTTCTTT. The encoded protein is CASSPVTGLNTEAFF. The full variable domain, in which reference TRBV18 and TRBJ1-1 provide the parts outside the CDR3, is NAGVMQNPRHLVRRRGQEARLRCSPMKGHSHVYWYRQLPEEGLKFMVYLQKENIIDESGMPKERFSAEFPKEGPSILRIQQVVRGDSAAYFCASSPVTGLNTEAFFGQGTRLTVV.

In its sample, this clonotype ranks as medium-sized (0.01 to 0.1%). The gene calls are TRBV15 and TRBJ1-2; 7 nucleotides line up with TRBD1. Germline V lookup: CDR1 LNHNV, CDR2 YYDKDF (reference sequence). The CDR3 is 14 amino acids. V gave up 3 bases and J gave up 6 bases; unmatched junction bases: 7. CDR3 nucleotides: TGTGCCACCAGCAGCCGCGCGACAGGGAATGGCTACACCTTC. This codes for CATSSRATGNGYTF. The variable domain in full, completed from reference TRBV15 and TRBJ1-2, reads DAMVIQNPRYQVTQFGKPVTLSCSQTLNHNVMYWYQQKSSQAPKLLFHYYDKDFNNEADTPDNFQSRRPNTSFCFLDIRSPGLGDTAMYLCATSSRATGNGYTFGSGTRLTVV.

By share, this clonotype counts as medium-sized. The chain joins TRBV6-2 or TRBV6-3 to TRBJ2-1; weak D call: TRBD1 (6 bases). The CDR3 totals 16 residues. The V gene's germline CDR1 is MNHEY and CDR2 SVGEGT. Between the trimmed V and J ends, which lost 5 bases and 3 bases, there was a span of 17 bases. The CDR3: CASSTPRGGDYNEQFF. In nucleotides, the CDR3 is TGTGCCAGCAGTACGCCGCGTGGGGGCGACTACAATGAGCAGTTCTTC.

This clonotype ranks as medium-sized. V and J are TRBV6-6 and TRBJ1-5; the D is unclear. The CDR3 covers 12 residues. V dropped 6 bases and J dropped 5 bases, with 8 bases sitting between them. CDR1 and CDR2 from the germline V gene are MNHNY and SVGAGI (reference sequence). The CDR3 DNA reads TGTGCCAGCAGAACGGGTGATCAGCCCCAGCATTTT. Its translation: CASRTGDQPQHF.

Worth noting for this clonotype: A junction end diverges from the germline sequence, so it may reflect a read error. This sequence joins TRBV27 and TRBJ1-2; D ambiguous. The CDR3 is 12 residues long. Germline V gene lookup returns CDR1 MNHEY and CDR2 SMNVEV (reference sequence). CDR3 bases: TGTGCCAGCAGCTTATCGATCGTCGGCTACACCTTC. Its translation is CASSLSIVGYTF.

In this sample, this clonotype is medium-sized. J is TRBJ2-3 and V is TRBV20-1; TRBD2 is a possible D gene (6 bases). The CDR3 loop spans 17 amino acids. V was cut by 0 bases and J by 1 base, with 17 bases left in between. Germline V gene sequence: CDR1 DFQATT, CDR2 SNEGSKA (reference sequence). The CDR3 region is CSARDAHRRGRTDTQYF. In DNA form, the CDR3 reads TGCAGTGCTAGAGACGCCCATCGGCGGGGTCGCACAGATACGCAGTATTTT.

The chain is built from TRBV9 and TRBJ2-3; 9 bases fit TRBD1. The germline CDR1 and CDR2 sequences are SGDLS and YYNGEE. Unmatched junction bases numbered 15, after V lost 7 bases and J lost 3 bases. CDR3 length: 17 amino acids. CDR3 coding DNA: TGTGCCAGCGGGAGTGATTCGACAGGGGGTAGGACAGATACGCAGTATTTT. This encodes CASGSDSTGGRTDTQYF.

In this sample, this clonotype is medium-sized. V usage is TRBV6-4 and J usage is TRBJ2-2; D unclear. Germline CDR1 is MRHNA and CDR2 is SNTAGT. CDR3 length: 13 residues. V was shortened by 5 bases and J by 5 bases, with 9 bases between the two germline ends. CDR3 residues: CASSSQATGELFF. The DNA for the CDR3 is TGTGCCAGCAGTAGTCAGGCGACCGGGGAGCTGTTTTTT.

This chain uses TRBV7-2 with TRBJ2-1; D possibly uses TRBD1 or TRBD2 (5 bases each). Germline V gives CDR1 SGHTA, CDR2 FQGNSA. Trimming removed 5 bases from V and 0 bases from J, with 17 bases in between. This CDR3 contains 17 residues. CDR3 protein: CASSRKSGLSSYNEQFF. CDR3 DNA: TGTGCCAGCAGCCGAAAGTCGGGGCTGAGCTCCTACAATGAGCAGTTCTTC. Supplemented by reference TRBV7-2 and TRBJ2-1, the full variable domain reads GAGVSQSPSNKVTEKGKDVELRCDPISGHTALYWYRQSLGQGLEFLIYFQGNSAPDKSGLPSDRFSAERTGGSVSTLTIQRTQQEDSAVYLCASSRKSGLSSYNEQFFGPGTRLTVL.

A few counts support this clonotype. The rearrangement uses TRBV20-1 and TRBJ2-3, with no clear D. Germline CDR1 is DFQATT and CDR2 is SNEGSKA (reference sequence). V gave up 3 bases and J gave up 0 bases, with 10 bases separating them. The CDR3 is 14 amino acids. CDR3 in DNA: TGCAGTGCTAGGCGGCTAGAAAGCACAGATACGCAGTATTTT. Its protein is CSARRLESTDTQYF.

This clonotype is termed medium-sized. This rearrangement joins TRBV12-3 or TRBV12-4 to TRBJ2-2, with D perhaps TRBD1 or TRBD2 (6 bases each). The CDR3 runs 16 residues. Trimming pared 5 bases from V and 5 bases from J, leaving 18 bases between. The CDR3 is CASSKGGGLETGELFF. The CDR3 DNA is TGTGCCAGCAGTAAGGGGGGCGGGCTCGAAACCGGGGAGCTGTTTTTT.